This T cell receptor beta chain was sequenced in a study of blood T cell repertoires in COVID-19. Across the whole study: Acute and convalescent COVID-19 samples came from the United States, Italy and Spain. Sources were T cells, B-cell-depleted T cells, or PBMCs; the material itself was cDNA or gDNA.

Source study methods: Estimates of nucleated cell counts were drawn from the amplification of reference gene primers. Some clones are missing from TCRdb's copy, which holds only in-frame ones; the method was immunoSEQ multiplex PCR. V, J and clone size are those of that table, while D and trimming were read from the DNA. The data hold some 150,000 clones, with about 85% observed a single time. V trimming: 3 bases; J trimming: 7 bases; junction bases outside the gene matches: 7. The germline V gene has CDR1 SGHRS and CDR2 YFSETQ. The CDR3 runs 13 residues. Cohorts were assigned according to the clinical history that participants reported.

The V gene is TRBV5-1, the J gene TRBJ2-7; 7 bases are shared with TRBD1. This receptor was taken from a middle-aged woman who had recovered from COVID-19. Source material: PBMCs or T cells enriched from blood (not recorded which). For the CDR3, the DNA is TGCGCCAGCAGCTGGGACAGTATGCCGGAGCAGTACTTC. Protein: CASSWDSMPEQYF.